The 28 T cell receptor beta chains below were found in one sample sequenced in a study of read filtering for tumor transcriptome and immune sequencing. This library used roughly 370 ng RNA and molecular barcoded adaptors spanning alpha/delta and beta/gamma chains. MiXCR, applied by TCRdb to the reads, yields one record per CDR3 protein. The profile shows around 65,000 distinct CDR3 sequences, roughly 19% of them singletons. Sequencing was carried out using a population of CD138-negative cells sorted from bone marrow. These receptors were taken from a donor aged 40 or over with multiple myeloma.

This clonotype was seen many times. The chain uses TRBV13 and TRBJ2-3, with TRBD2 matching over 12 bases. The V and J ends lost 5 bases and 1 base, in that order; junction bases with no gene match: 7. Germline V gene data show CDR1 as PRHDT and CDR2 as FYEKMQ (reference sequence). The CDR3 length is 17 residues. CDR3 in DNA: TGTGCCAGCAGCGGATCCGGGACTAGCGGGCGCACAGATACGCAGTATTTT. This encodes CASSGSGTSGRTDTQYF.

This clonotype occurred a few times. This may arise from a read error, as a much more abundant clone is one base away. A read error is likely, as this CDR3 ends without the conserved phenylalanine or tryptophan. The V call is TRBV29-1, the J call TRBJ2-2; the D call may be TRBD1 or TRBD2 (6 bases each). Germline V gene lookup returns CDR1 SQVTM and CDR2 ANQGSEA. V lost 4 bases to trimming and J lost 1 base, with 13 bases between them. The CDR3 spans 15 residues. The CDR3 coding sequence is TGCAGCGTTGGGGCGGGACAAATGAACACCGGGGAGCTGTTTTCT. Protein product: CSVGAGQMNTGELFS.

V gene TRBV7-9 combines with J gene TRBJ1-3; tentative D call: TRBD1 (5 bases). V lost 5 bases and J lost 0, with 20 bases in between. Looked up from germline, CDR1 is SEHNR and CDR2 is FQNEAQ (reference sequence). This CDR3 is 18 amino acids long. The CDR3 loop reads CASSGSSRATPSGNTIYF. CDR3 coding DNA: TGTGCCAGCAGCGGAAGCTCCAGGGCTACCCCCTCTGGAAACACCATATATTTT. Filled out from reference TRBV7-9 and TRBJ1-3, the complete variable domain reads DTGVSQNPRHKITKRGQNVTFRCDPISEHNRLYWYRQTLGQGPEFLTYFQNEAQLEKSRLLSDRFSAERPKGSFSTLEIQRTEQGDSAMYLCASSGSSRATPSGNTIYFGEGSWLTVV.

This clonotype was counted only a few times. This chain joins TRBV20-1 and TRBJ2-7, with a weak D call TRBD2 (6 bases). This CDR3 spans 14 amino acids. Germline V gene data show CDR1 as DFQATT and CDR2 as SNEGSKA (reference sequence). V was trimmed by 5 bases and J by 2 bases, leaving 16 bases between them. In DNA, the CDR3 is TGCAGTGCTCCACCCGGGGGTTTCCCCTACGAGCAGTACTTC. Amino acids: CSAPPGGFPYEQYF.

A remark on this clonotype: A much larger clone sits a single nucleotide away, making a read error possible. The chain is built from TRBV7-9 and TRBJ2-7, with D tentatively TRBD2 (7 bases). This CDR3 comprises 15 residues. CDR1 is SEHNR, CDR2 FQNEAQ, per germline (reference sequence). CDR3 sequence (DNA): TGTGCCGGCAGCTTATCCGGGGGGCCCCTCTACGAGCAGTACTTC. Its translation: CAGSLSGGPLYEQYF.

This chain joins TRBV20-1 and TRBJ2-7; no clear D. The CDR3 is 12 amino acids. Trimming took off 5 bases at V and 4 bases at J, with 12 bases between the two ends. Germline V gene data show CDR1 as DFQATT and CDR2 as SNEGSKA (reference sequence). CDR3 residues: CSAYMDGYEQYF. CDR3 nucleotide sequence: TGCAGTGCTTATATGGACGGTTACGAGCAGTACTTC.

This clonotype appeared many times. The CDR3 loop reads CSARTSYKADTQYF. As DNA, the CDR3 is TGCAGTGCGAGGACTAGCTACAAGGCAGATACGCAGTATTTT. The rearrangement links TRBV20-1 to TRBJ2-3, with 8 bases that match TRBD2. CDR1 is DFQATT, CDR2 SNEGSKA, per germline (reference sequence). The CDR3 is 14 amino acids. V gave up 6 bases and J gave up 4 bases; unmatched junction bases: 9.

This clonotype was counted many times. The V gene is TRBV20-1, the J gene TRBJ2-5; tentatively, D is TRBD1 (6 bases). The CDR3 covers 14 residues. With 4 bases removed from V and 4 bases from J, the gap between germline ends came to 16 bases. CDR1 and CDR2 from the germline V gene are DFQATT and SNEGSKA (reference sequence). CDR3 nucleotides: TGCAGTGCTATAGCCCCAGGGGCTGGAGAGACCCAGTACTTC. Translating it yields CSAIAPGAGETQYF.

The chain combines TRBV24-1 with TRBJ2-7; D possibly matches TRBD1 or TRBD2 (5 bases each). There are 14 residues in the CDR3. Germline V lookup: CDR1 KGHDR, CDR2 SFDVKD. Trimming took 11 bases from V and 2 from J, leaving 18 bases between them. CDR3 sequence: CAISAAGRAYEQYF. The CDR3 DNA sequence: TGTGCCATCAGCGCCGCGGGCAGGGCCTACGAGCAGTACTTC.

This clonotype has just a few counts. This may stem from a read error, because a much larger clone lies one nucleotide away. The chain carries TRBV5-5 and TRBJ2-7; the D gene is possibly TRBD1 (6 bases). This CDR3 has 15 amino acids. Germline V CDR1 and CDR2: SGHKS, YYEKEE (reference sequence). The CDR3 sequence: CAGSLAVDRLYEQYF. In nucleotides, the CDR3 is TGTGCCGGCAGCTTGGCCGTCGACAGGTTGTACGAGCAGTACTTC.

This clonotype showed up many times. The chain employs TRBV2 and TRBJ2-2, with D possibly matching TRBD2 (5 bases). The CDR3 covers 14 residues. Germline-derived CDR1 and CDR2 are SNHLY and FYNNEI. Trimming left V 8 bases short and J 5 bases short, with 15 bases between. In DNA, the CDR3 is TGTGCCAGCTGCCTAGCTGCACTTACCGGGGAGCTGTTTTTT. This gives the protein CASCLAALTGELFF.

This clonotype has a count of ten or more. The V call is TRBV6-5, the J call TRBJ1-5; perhaps TRBD1 as D (5 bases). Germline CDR1 MNHEY, CDR2 SVGAGI. V was clipped by 8 bases and J by 1 base, with 12 bases between them. CDR3 length: 14 amino acids. The CDR3 DNA follows: TGTGCCAGCGCCCTCGGGGGGAGCAATCAGCCCCAGCATTTT. Translating it yields CASALGGSNQPQHF.

A word on this clonotype: A clone one base away is much larger, so this may be a read error. As the CDR3 is not closed by the conserved phenylalanine or tryptophan, this likely results from a read error. The genes are TRBV20-1 and TRBJ1-5; D is possibly TRBD1 (5 bases). CDR3 length: 13 residues. V lost 3 bases and J 7 bases, leaving 13 bases between the germline ends. Germline CDR1 DFQATT, CDR2 SNEGSKA (reference sequence). CDR3 loop: CSARWGDLQPQHL. In nucleotides, the CDR3 is TGCAGTGCTAGGTGGGGGGATCTGCAGCCCCAGCATTTA.

The table lists this clonotype with many counts. V and J are TRBV5-5 and TRBJ1-6, with TRBD1 identical over 8 bases. From germline, CDR1 is SGHKS and CDR2 YYEKEE (reference sequence). This CDR3 is 14 amino acids long. The ends lost 4 bases at V and 6 bases at J; junction bases unmatched: 3. CDR3 in amino acids: CASSRTGSNSPLHF. CDR3 DNA: TGTGCCAGCAGCCGGACAGGGAGTAATTCACCCCTCCACTTT.

The V gene is TRBV3-1, the J gene TRBJ2-7, with unresolved D. Germline CDR1 and CDR2: LGHDT and YNNKEL (reference sequence). V lost 4 bases and J 2 bases, leaving 6 bases between the germline ends. The CDR3 spans 12 residues. CDR3 sequence: CASSRIPYEQYF. Here the CDR3 DNA reads TGTGCCAGCAGCCGTATCCCCTACGAGCAGTACTTC.

V is TRBV20-1 and J is TRBJ1-1, with D perhaps TRBD1 (5 bases). Trimming took 7 bases from V and 4 from J, leaving 16 bases between them. The germline CDR1 and CDR2 sequences are DFQATT and SNEGSKA (reference sequence). This CDR3 contains 13 residues. The CDR3 sequence is CSVTGRTTTEAFF. DNA for the CDR3: TGCAGTGTCACGGGACGAACGACCACTGAAGCTTTCTTT.

The chain recombines TRBV11-2 with TRBJ2-3; 10 bases match TRBD1. After removal of 4 bases from V and 5 bases from J, the junction contained 3 bases not matched to a gene. The CDR3 contains 14 residues. CDR1 SGHAT and CDR2 FQNNGV come from the germline V gene. In DNA form, the CDR3 reads TGTGCCAGCAGCTGGACAGGGGGAGGAGATACGCAGTATTTT. It codes for CASSWTGGGDTQYF.

This clonotype showed up many times. The V and J genes are TRBV6-2 or TRBV6-3 and TRBJ2-5; D remains ambiguous. V lost 2 bases, J lost 2 bases, and 9 bases lay in between. The germline V gene has CDR1 MNHEY and CDR2 SVGEGT. This CDR3 has 14 amino acids. The CDR3 DNA reads TGTGCCAGCAGTTACCTCACAGCACAAGAGACCCAGTACTTC. This gives the protein CASSYLTAQETQYF.

In regard to this clonotype: This probably arose from a read error, given a far larger clone one base away. The chain couples TRBV12-3 or TRBV12-4 to TRBJ2-7; D might be TRBD2 (6 bases). The J call is in doubt because the DNA end fits TRBJ2-1 better. CDR3 length: 13 amino acids. CDR3 coding DNA: TGTGCCGGCAGTTACCTGGCGGGGCGAGAGCAGTTCTTC. It yields the protein CAGSYLAGREQFF.

This clonotype was seen at least ten times. The chain is built from TRBV11-1 and TRBJ2-3; perhaps TRBD1 as D (6 bases). CDR3 length: 13 residues. Deletions cut 4 bases from V and 14 bases from J, with 19 bases between. The germline CDR1 and CDR2 sequences are SGHAT and FQDESV (reference sequence). CDR3: CASSSPGQSPRYF. CDR3 sequence (DNA): TGTGCCAGCAGCTCTCCGGGACAAAGCCCTCGGTATTTT.

V and J are TRBV12-3 or TRBV12-4 and TRBJ2-5; TRBD1 agrees at 10 bases. V was clipped by 11 bases and J by 4 bases; unmatched bases: 10. The CDR3 has 14 amino acids. CDR3 DNA sequence: TGTGCCTGCGGGCGGGACAGGGGTCCAGAGACCCAGTACTTC. Its protein product is CACGRDRGPETQYF.

The chain uses TRBV6-6 and TRBJ2-2; 7 nucleotides agree with TRBD1. The V gene's germline CDR1 is MNHNY and CDR2 SVGAGI (reference sequence). The length of the CDR3 is 17 residues. The ends lost 6 bases at V and 6 bases at J; junction bases unmatched: 16. The CDR3 DNA sequence: TGTGCCAGCAGACGCGGACGGGACAGCCCTTTAGCCGGGGAGCTGTTTTTT. Amino acid sequence: CASRRGRDSPLAGELFF.

The chain recombines TRBV20-1 with TRBJ2-7; D is uncertain. This CDR3 contains 11 residues. Trimming took 5 bases from V and 1 from J, leaving 6 bases between them. Germline V gene data show CDR1 as DFQATT and CDR2 as SNEGSKA (reference sequence). The CDR3 region has the DNA TGCAGTGCTTTTGATTCCTACGAGCAGTACTTC. It translates to CSAFDSYEQYF.

The genes are TRBV5-1 and TRBJ1-3; no clear D gene. V lost 0 bases to trimming and J lost 0 bases, with 7 bases between them. The CDR3 consists of 15 residues. Germline V lookup: CDR1 SGHRS, CDR2 YFSETQ. Written as DNA, the CDR3 is TGCGCCAGCAGCTTGGACGGTGACTCTGGAAACACCATATATTTT. Translated, it gives CASSLDGDSGNTIYF.

This clonotype was recorded at least ten times. CDR3 in amino acids: CASSYSGGHYNEQFF. In DNA form, the CDR3 reads TGTGCCAGCAGTTATAGCGGGGGCCACTACAATGAGCAGTTCTTC. The gene calls are TRBV6-5 and TRBJ2-1, with 9 positions matching TRBD2. The CDR3 is made up of 15 amino acids. Trimming cost V 3 bases and J 3 bases; bases outside gene matches: 3. In germline, CDR1 is MNHEY, CDR2 SVGAGI.

This clonotype was counted only a few times. The chain carries TRBV5-1 and TRBJ2-7; 7 nucleotides agree with TRBD1. Germline V gene data show CDR1 as SGHRS and CDR2 as YFSETQ. The V and J ends lost 4 bases and 2 bases, in that order; junction bases with no gene match: 3. The CDR3 sequence is 13 residues long. The CDR3 DNA follows: TGCGCCAGCAGCCGGGGACAGACCTACGAGCAGTACTTC. This gives the protein CASSRGQTYEQYF.

This clonotype was counted only a few times. The chain recombines TRBV19 with TRBJ1-5; TRBD1 aligns across 12 bases. Germline CDR1 LNHDA, CDR2 SQIVND (reference sequence). The CDR3 runs to 15 residues. The junction had 4 bases not matched to a gene; V was cut back by 3 bases and J by 7 bases. The CDR3: CASSMGQGAGQPQHF. The CDR3 nucleotides are TGTGCCAGTAGTATGGGACAGGGGGCGGGACAGCCCCAGCATTTT. Together with reference TRBV19 and TRBJ1-5, the CDR3 gives the full variable domain: DGGITQSPKYLFRKEGQNVTLSCEQNLNHDAMYWYRQDPGQGLRLIYYSQIVNDFQKGDIAEGYSVSREKKESFPLTVTSAQKNPTAFYLCASSMGQGAGQPQHFGDGTRLSIL.

This clonotype has ten or more counts. The chain employs TRBV7-8 and TRBJ2-7, with a tentative D call TRBD2 (7 bases). The CDR3 has 14 amino acids. The germline V gene has CDR1 SGHVS and CDR2 FQNEAQ. The germline V and J ends were trimmed by 6 bases and 1 base, with 13 bases remaining between them. As DNA, the CDR3 is TGTGCCAGCAGTACGGGGGGCAGATCCTACGAGCAGTACTTC. Translation gives CASSTGGRSYEQYF.